This T cell receptor (beta chain) was observed in a study of tumor and adjacent non-tumor tissue in lung cancer. In the case of this clonotype: One junction end does not reproduce the germline sequence, and a read error may be involved.

The library came from three nested PCR rounds adapted from ARM-PCR protocols. Using its own MiXCR run on the multiplex PCR reads, TCRdb lists one record per CDR3 protein. Seen here are approximately 79,000 distinct CDR3 sequences, over 65% observed once, and the top ten hold approximately 40%. RNA was extracted from bulk tissue without any cell sorting. This non-tumor lung sample came from over 3 cm beyond the tumor edge. The sample taken for sequencing was distant non-tumor lung tissue. The TCR sequence derives from a man between 65 and 85 years old with non-small cell lung cancer.

CDR3 residues: CASGHLNRAGGYSF. DNA of the CDR3: TGTGCTAGCGGCCACCTCAATAGGGCAGGGGGTTATTCTTTC. V and J are TRBV14 and TRBJ2-7; perhaps TRBD1 as D (7 bases). The CDR3 totals 14 residues. CDR1 SGHDN and CDR2 FVKESK come from the germline V gene. Supplemented by reference TRBV14 and TRBJ2-7, the full variable domain reads EAGVTQFPSHSVIEKGQTVTLRCDPISGHDNLYWYRRVMGKEIKFLLHFVKESKQDESGMPNNRFLAERTGGTYSTLKVQPAELEDSGVYFCASGHLNRAGGYSFGPGTRLTVT.